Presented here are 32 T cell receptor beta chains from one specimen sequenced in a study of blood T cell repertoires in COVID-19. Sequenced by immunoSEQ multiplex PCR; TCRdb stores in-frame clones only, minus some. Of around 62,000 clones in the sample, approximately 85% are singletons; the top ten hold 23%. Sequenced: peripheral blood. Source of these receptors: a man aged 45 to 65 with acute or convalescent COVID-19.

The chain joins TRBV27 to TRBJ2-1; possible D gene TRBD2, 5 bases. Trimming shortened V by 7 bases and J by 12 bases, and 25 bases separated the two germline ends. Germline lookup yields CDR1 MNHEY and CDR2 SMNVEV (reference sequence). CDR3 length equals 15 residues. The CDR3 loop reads CASTPRTSGSLRQFF. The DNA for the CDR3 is TGTGCCAGCACCCCGCGAACTAGTGGGTCCTTAAGGCAGTTCTTC.

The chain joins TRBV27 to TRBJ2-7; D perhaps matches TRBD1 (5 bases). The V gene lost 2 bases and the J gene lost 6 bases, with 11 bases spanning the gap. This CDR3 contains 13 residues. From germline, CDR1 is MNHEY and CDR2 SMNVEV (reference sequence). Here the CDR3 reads CASSLRRAGEQYV. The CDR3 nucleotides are TGTGCCAGCAGTTTACGCAGGGCCGGCGAGCAGTACGTC.

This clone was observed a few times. In nucleotides, the CDR3 is TGTGCCAGCAGCTTATTGGTCCAGGGCGTGGGATATGGCTACACCTTC. This gives the protein CASSLLVQGVGYGYTF. The chain has TRBV7-8 and TRBJ1-2; maybe TRBD1 (5 bases). This CDR3 has 16 amino acids. V was shortened by 2 bases and J by 5 bases, with 18 bases between the two germline ends. The germline V gene encodes CDR1 SGHVS and CDR2 FQNEAQ.

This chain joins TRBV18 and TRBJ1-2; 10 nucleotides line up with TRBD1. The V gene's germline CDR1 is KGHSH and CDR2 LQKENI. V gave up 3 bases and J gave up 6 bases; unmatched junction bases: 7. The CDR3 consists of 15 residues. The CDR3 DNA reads TGTGCCAGCTCACCCACGACAGGGGGCAGCGATGGCTACACCTTC. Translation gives CASSPTTGGSDGYTF.

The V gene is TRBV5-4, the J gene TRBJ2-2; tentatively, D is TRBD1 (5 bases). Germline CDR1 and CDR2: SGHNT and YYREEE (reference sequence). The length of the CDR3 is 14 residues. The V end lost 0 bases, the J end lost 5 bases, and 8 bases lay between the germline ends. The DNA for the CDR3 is TGTGCCAGCAGCTTGGAACAGGCGACCGGGGAGCTGTTTTTT. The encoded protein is CASSLEQATGELFF.

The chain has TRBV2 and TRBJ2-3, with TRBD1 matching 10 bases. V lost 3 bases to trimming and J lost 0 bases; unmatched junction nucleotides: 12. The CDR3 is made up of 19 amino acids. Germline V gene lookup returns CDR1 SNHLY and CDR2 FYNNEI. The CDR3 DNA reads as TGTGCCAGCAGTGATAGGTCGGGGACAGGGGTTCTGAGCACAGATACGCAGTATTTT. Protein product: CASSDRSGTGVLSTDTQYF.

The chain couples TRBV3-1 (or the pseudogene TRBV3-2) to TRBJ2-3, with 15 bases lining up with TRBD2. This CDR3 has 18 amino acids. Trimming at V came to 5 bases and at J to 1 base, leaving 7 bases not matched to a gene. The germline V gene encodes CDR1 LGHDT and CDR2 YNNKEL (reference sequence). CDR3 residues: CASSYGLAGGRGTDTQYF. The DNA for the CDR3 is TGTGCCAGCAGCTATGGACTAGCGGGGGGGCGGGGCACAGATACGCAGTATTTT.

The CDR3 DNA sequence: TGTGCCAGCAGCCAACGGACAGGGGCCTACACCGGGGAGCTGTTTTTT. The encoded protein is CASSQRTGAYTGELFF. The chain has TRBV4-2 and TRBJ2-2, with TRBD1 matching 9 bases. Germline CDR1 LGHNA, CDR2 YNFKEQ. Trimming cost V 2 bases and J 3 bases; bases outside gene matches: 4. CDR3 length equals 16 residues.

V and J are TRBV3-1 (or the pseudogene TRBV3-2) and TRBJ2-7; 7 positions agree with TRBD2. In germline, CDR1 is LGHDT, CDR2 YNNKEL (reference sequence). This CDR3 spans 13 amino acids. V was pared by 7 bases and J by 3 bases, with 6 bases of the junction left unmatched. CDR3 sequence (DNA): TGTGCCAGCAACAACCGGGGGGTCTACGAGCAGTACTTC. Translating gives CASNNRGVYEQYF.

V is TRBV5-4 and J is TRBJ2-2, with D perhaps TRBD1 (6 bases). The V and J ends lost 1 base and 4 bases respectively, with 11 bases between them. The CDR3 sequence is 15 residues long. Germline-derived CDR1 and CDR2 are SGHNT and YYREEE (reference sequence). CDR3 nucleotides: TGTGCCAGCAGCTTGCAGGGGATGGGCACCGGGGAGCTGTTTTTT. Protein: CASSLQGMGTGELFF.

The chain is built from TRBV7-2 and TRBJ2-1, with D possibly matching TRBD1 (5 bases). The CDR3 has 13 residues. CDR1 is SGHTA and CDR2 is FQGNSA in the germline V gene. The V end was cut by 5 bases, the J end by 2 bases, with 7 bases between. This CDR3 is CASSPTAYNEQFF. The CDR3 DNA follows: TGTGCCAGCAGCCCGACAGCCTACAATGAGCAGTTCTTC.

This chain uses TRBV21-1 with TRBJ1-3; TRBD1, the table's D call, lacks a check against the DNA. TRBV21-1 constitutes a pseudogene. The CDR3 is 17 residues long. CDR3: CASSKSHDRGHGNTIYF. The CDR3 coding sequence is TGTGCCAGCAGCAAGTCCCACGACAGGGGCCACGGAAACACCATATATTTT.

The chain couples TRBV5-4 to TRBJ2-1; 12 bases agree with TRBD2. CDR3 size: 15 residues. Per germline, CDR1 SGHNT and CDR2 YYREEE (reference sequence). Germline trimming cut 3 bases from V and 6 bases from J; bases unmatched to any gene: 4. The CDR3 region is CASSSSSGGVNEQFF. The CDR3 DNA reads TGTGCCAGCAGCTCCTCTAGCGGGGGGGTCAATGAGCAGTTCTTC. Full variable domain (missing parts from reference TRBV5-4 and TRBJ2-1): ETGVTQSPTHLIKTRGQQVTLRCSSQSGHNTVSWYQQALGQGPQFIFQYYREEENGRGNFPPRFSGLQFPNYSSELNVNALELDDSALYLCASSSSSGGVNEQFFGPGTRLTVL.

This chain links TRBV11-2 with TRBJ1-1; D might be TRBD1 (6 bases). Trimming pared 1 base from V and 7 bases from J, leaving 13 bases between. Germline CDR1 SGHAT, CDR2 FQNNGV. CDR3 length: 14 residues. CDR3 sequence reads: CASSLVRGLSEAFF. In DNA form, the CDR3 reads TGTGCCAGCAGCTTAGTCAGGGGTTTAAGTGAAGCTTTCTTT.

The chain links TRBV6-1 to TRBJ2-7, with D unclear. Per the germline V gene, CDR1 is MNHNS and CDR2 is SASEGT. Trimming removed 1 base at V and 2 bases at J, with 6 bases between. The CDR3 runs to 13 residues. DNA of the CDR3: TGTGCCAGCAGTGAAGGTCTAGCCTACGAGCAGTACGTC. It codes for CASSEGLAYEQYV.

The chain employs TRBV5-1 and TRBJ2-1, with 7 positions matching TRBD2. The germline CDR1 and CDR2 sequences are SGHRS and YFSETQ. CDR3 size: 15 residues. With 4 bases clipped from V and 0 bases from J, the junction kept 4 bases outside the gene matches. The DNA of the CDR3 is TGCGCCAGCAGCACCGCGGGGGACTCCTACAATGAGCAGTTCTTC. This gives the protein CASSTAGDSYNEQFF.

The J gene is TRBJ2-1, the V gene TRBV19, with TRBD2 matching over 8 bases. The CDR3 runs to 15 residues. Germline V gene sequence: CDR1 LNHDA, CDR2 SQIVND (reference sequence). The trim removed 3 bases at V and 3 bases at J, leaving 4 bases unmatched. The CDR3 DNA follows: TGTGCCAGTAGTATGTGGCGGGGGGACTACAATGAGCAGTTCTTC. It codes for CASSMWRGDYNEQFF.

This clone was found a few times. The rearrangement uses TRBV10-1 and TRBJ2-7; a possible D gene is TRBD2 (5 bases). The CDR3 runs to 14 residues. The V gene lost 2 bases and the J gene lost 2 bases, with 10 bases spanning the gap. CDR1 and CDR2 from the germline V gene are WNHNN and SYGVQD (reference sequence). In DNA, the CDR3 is TGCGCCAGCAGTGAGAATAGAGGGACCTACGAGCAGTACTTC. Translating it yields CASSENRGTYEQYF.

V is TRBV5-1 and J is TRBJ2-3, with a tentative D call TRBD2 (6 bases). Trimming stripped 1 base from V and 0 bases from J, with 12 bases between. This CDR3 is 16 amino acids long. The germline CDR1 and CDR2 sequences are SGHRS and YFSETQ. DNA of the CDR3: TGCGCCAGCAGCTTGCGGTCCGGGACTAGCACAGATACGCAGTATTTT. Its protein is CASSLRSGTSTDTQYF.

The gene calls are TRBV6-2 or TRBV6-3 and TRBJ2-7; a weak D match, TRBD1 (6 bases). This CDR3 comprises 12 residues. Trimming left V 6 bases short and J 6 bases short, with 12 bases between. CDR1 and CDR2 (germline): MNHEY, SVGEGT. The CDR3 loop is CASSPTGSEQYF. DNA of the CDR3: TGTGCCAGCAGCCCCACAGGGTCCGAGCAGTACTTC.

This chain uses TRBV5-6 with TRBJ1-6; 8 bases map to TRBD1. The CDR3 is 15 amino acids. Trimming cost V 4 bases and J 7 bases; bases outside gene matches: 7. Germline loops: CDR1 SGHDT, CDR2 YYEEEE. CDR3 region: CASSPWDRPNSPLHF. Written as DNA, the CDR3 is TGTGCCAGCAGCCCCTGGGACAGGCCCAATTCACCCCTCCACTTT. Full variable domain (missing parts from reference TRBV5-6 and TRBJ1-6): DAGVTQSPTHLIKTRGQQVTLRCSPKSGHDTVSWYQQALGQGPQFIFQYYEEEERQRGNFPDRFSGHQFPNYSSELNVNALLLGDSALYLCASSPWDRPNSPLHFGNGTRLTVT.

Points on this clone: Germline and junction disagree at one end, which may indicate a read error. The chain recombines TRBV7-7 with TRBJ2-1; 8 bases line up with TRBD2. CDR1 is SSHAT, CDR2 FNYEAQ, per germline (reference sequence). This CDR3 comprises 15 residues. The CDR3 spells CASSLAGLEGTEQFF. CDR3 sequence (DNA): TGTGCTAGCAGCTTAGCGGGACTAGAGGGAACTGAGCAGTTCTTC.

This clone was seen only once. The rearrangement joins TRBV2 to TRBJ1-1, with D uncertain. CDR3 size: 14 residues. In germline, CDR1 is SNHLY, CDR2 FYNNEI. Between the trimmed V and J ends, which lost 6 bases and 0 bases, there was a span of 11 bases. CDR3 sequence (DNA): TGTGCCAGCAGGTGGTCGGGGTTGAACACTGAAGCTTTCTTT. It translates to CASRWSGLNTEAFF.

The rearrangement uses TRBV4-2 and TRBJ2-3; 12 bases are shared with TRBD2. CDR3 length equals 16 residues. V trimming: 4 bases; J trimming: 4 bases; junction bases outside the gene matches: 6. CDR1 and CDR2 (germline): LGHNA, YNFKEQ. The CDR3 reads CASSPGLAGRSDTQYF. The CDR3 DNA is TGTGCCAGCAGCCCCGGACTAGCGGGAAGGTCAGATACGCAGTATTTT.

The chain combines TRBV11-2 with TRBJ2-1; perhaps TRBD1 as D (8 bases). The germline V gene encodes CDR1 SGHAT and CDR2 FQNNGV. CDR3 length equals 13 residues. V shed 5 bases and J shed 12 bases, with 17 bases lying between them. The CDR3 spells CASSPDRGGGQFF. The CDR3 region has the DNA TGTGCCAGCAGCCCAGACAGGGGAGGGGGGCAGTTCTTC.

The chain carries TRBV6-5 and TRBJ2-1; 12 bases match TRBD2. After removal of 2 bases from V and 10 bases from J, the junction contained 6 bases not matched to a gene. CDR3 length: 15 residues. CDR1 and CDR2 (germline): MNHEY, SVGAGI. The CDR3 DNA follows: TGTGCCAGCAGTTACGCGACTAGCGGGGGAGGAGAGCAGTTCTTC. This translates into CASSYATSGGGEQFF.

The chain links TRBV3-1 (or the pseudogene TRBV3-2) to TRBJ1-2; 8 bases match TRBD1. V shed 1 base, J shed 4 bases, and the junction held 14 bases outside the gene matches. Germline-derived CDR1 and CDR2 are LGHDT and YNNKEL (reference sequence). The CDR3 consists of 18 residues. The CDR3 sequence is CASSQGGWGQVPPYGYTF. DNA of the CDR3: TGTGCCAGCAGCCAAGGGGGGTGGGGACAGGTCCCCCCCTATGGCTACACCTTC.

The CDR3, as DNA: TGTGCCAGCAGCCGGGCGACCGATACGCAGTATTTT. Its translation is CASSRATDTQYF. The gene calls are TRBV3-1 (or the pseudogene TRBV3-2) and TRBJ2-3; D call uncertain. CDR3 size: 12 residues. Trimming cost V 4 bases and J 6 bases, with 8 bases left between them. CDR1 and CDR2 (germline): LGHDT, YNNKEL (reference sequence).

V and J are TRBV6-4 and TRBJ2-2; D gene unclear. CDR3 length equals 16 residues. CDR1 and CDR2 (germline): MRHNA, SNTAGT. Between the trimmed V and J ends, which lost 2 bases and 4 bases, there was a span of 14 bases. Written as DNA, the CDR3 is TGTGCCAGCAGTGACGTTGTGGGCGCTGGCACCGGGGAGCTGTTTTTT. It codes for CASSDVVGAGTGELFF.

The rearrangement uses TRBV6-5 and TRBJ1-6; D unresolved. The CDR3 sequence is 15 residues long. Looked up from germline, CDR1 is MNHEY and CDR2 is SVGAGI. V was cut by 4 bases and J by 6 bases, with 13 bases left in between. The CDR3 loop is CASSSITVTNSPLHF. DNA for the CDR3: TGTGCCAGCAGTTCAATTACAGTGACTAATTCACCCCTCCACTTT.

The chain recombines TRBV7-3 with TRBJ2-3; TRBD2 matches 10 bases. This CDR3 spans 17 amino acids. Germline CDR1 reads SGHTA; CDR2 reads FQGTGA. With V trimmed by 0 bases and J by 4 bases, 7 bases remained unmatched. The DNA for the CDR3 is TGTGCCAGCAGCTTAACTCCAGCGGGGGGGCCAGCAGATACGCAGTATTTT. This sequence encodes CASSLTPAGGPADTQYF.

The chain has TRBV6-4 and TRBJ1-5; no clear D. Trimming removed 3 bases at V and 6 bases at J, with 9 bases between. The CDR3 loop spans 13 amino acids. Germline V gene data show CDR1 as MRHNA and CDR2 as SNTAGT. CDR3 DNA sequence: TGTGCCAGCAGTGATCGCGATGGTCAGCCCCAGCATTTT. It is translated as CASSDRDGQPQHF.